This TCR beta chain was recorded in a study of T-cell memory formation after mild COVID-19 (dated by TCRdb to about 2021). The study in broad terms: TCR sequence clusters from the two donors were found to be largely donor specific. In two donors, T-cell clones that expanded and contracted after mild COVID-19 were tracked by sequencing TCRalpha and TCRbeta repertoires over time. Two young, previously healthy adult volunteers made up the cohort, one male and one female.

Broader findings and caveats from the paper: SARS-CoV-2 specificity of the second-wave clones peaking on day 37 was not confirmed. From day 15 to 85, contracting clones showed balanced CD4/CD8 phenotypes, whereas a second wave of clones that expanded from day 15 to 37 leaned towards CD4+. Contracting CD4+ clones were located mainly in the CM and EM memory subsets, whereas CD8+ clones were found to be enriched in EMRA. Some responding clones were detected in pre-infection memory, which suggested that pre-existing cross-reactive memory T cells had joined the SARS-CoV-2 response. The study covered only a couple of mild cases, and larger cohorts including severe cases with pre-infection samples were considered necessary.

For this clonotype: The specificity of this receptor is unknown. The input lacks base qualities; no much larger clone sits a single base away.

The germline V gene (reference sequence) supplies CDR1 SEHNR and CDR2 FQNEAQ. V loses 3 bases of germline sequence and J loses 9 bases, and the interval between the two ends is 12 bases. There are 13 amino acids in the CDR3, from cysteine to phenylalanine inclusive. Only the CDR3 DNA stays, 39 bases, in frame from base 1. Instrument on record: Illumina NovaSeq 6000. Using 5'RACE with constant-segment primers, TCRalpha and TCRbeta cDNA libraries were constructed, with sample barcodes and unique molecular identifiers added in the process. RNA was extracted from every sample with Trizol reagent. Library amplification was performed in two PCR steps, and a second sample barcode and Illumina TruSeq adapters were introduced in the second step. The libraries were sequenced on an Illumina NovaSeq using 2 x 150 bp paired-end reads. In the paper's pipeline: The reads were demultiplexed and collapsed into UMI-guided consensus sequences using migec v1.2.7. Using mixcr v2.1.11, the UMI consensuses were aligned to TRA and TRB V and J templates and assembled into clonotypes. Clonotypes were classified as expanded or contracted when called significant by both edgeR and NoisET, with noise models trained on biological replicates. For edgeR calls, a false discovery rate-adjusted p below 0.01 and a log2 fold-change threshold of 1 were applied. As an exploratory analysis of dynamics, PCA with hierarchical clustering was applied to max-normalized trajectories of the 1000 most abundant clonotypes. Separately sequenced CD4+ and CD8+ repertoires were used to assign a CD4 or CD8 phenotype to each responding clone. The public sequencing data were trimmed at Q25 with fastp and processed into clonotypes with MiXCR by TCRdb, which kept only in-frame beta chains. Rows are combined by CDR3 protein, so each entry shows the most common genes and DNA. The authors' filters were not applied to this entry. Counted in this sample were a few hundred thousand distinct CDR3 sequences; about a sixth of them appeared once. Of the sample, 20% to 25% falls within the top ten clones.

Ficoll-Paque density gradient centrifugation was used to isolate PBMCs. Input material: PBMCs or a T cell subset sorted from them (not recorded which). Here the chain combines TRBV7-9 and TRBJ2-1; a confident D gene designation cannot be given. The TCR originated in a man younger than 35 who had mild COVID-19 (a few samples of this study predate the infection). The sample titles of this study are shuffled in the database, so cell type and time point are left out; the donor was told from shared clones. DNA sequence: TGTGCCAGCAGCTTCGGCAGGTTGGCTGAGCAGTTCTTC. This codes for CASSFGRLAEQFF.